This T cell receptor beta chain stems from a study of blood T cell repertoires in COVID-19. Produced via immunoSEQ multiplex PCR; TCRdb's table is partial and in-frame only. The repertoire includes 150,000 to 200,000 clones, around four fifths of them detected once, and 15% to 20% sits in the top ten. This clone was detected only once. The CDR3 length is 13 residues. V shed 4 bases and J shed 3 bases, with 8 bases lying between them. The germline gives CDR1 LGHDT, CDR2 YNNKEL (reference sequence). The TCR was taken from a woman aged 45-60 years who had recovered from COVID-19. The V call is TRBV3-1 (or the pseudogene TRBV3-2), the J call TRBJ2-3; TRBD2 is a possible D gene (5 bases). Sequencing input: PBMCs or T cells enriched from blood (not recorded which). For the CDR3, the DNA is TGTGCCAGCAGCCCCCGGGAAACAGATACGCAGTATTTT. Its translation: CASSPRETDTQYF.